The 27 T cell receptor beta chains given below trace back to one sample, sequenced in a study of cytomegalovirus exposure and HLA in healthy donors. The primer mix had 60 Vbeta and 13 Jbeta primers. Data came from immunoSEQ multiplex PCR; TCRdb stores just in-frame clones and leaves some out. This sample has 99,000 or so clones, with approximately 80% found just once. Input material: PBMCs. Receptor source: a male donor in good health and CMV-seropositive.

The V and J genes are TRBV25-1 and TRBJ1-5; tentative D call: TRBD1 (6 bases). Looked up from germline, CDR1 is MGHDK and CDR2 is SYGVNS. V was cut by 2 bases and J by 2 bases, with 10 bases left in between. The CDR3 totals 15 residues. The CDR3 sequence: CASSETGPGNQPQHF. The CDR3 nucleotides read TGTGCCAGCAGTGAAACAGGGCCGGGCAATCAGCCCCAGCATTTT.

V is TRBV10-3 and J is TRBJ2-5, with TRBD1 matching over 10 bases. Losses at the gene ends were 5 bases for V and 2 bases for J; bases not matched to a gene: 5. The V gene's germline CDR1 is ENHRY and CDR2 SYGVKD. The CDR3 has 15 amino acids. The CDR3 DNA sequence: TGTGCCATCAGTAGGACAGGGGGAAATCAAGAGACCCAGTACTTC. Residues: CAISRTGGNQETQYF.

The rearrangement links TRBV28 to TRBJ1-2, with 11 positions matching TRBD1. Germline V gives CDR1 MDHEN, CDR2 SYDVKM. The length of the CDR3 is 16 residues. With 3 bases clipped from V and 2 bases from J, the junction kept 5 bases outside the gene matches. The CDR3 spells CASSLIRTGGNYGYTF. CDR3 sequence (DNA): TGTGCCAGCAGTTTGATCCGGACAGGGGGCAACTATGGCTACACCTTC.

This clone showed up just a few times. This chain links TRBV29-1 with TRBJ1-1, with D hard to call. From germline, CDR1 is SQVTM and CDR2 ANQGSEA. V was clipped by 7 bases and J by 1 base, with 10 bases between them. The CDR3 consists of 12 residues. The CDR3 DNA reads as TGCAGCGCCCTAAGAGGGAACACTGAAGCTTTCTTT. It translates to CSALRGNTEAFF. Full variable domain (missing parts from reference TRBV29-1 and TRBJ1-1): SAVISQKPSRDICQRGTSLTIQCQVDSQVTMMFWYRQQPGQSLTLIATANQGSEATYESGFVIDKFPISRPNLTFSTLTVSNMSPEDSSIYLCSALRGNTEAFFGQGTRLTVV.

The rearrangement uses TRBV11-2 and TRBJ1-2; TRBD1 agrees at 7 bases. Germline V gene lookup returns CDR1 SGHAT and CDR2 FQNNGV. V was clipped by 5 bases and J by 2 bases; unmatched bases: 8. This CDR3 has 15 amino acids. The CDR3 nucleotides read TGTGCCAGCAGCATCTTCAGGGGGTGGAACTATGGCTACACCTTC. Translated: CASSIFRGWNYGYTF. Full variable domain (outside the CDR3, taken from reference TRBV11-2 and TRBJ1-2): EAGVAQSPRYKIIEKRQSVAFWCNPISGHATLYWYQQILGQGPKLLIQFQNNGVVDDSQLPKDRFSAERLKGVDSTLKIQPAKLEDSAVYLCASSIFRGWNYGYTFGSGTRLTVV.

This clone was found once. The chain uses TRBV7-9 and TRBJ1-1; D ambiguous. The V gene's germline CDR1 is SEHNR and CDR2 FQNEAQ (reference sequence). The CDR3 sequence is 10 residues long. Between the trimmed V and J ends, which lost 4 bases and 10 bases, there was a span of 7 bases. Written as DNA, the CDR3 is TGTGCCAGCAGCTCCCGGTCAGCTTTCTTT. It encodes CASSSRSAFF. The variable domain in full, completed from reference TRBV7-9 and TRBJ1-1, reads DTGVSQNPRHKITKRGQNVTFRCDPISEHNRLYWYRQTLGQGPEFLTYFQNEAQLEKSRLLSDRFSAERPKGSFSTLEIQRTEQGDSAMYLCASSSRSAFFGQGTRLTVV.

V usage is TRBV6-9 and J usage is TRBJ1-1; no clear D gene. Trimming left V 9 bases short and J 2 bases short, with 16 bases between. Germline CDR1 and CDR2: MNHGY and SVAAGI. CDR3 length: 14 amino acids. The CDR3: CARGGGRSNTEAFF. DNA for the CDR3: TGTGCCAGGGGAGGCGGACGGTCCAACACTGAAGCTTTCTTT.

J is TRBJ2-5 and V is TRBV7-6; 11 bases align to TRBD2. J lost 7 bases, V lost 5 bases, and 12 bases had no gene match. The V gene's germline CDR1 is SGHVS and CDR2 FNYEAQ. This CDR3 spans 16 amino acids. The DNA for the CDR3 is TGTGCCAGCAGCCTCGCCGGGACTAGCGGAGGGGTGACCCAGTACTTC. Translated, it gives CASSLAGTSGGVTQYF. Full variable domain (remainder filled in from reference TRBV7-6 and TRBJ2-5): GAGVSQSPRYKVTKRGQDVALRCDPISGHVSLYWYRQALGQGPEFLTYFNYEAQQDKSGLPNDRFSAERPEGSISTLTIQRTEQRDSAMYRCASSLAGTSGGVTQYFGPGTRLLVL.

The chain combines TRBV5-1 with TRBJ1-2; D is perhaps TRBD1 (6 bases). Germline V CDR1 and CDR2: SGHRS, YFSETQ. V lost 4 bases to trimming and J lost 1 base, with 8 bases between them. This CDR3 comprises 13 residues. The DNA of the CDR3 is TGCGCCAGCAGCCAACAGGGTAACTATGGCTACACCTTC. This encodes CASSQQGNYGYTF.

Of note for this clone: The junction and the germline gene differ at one end; a read error may be behind it. This sequence joins TRBV19 and TRBJ2-7; 8 positions match TRBD1. CDR1 is LNHDA, CDR2 SQIVND, per germline (reference sequence). The CDR3 consists of 13 residues. CDR3 bases: TGTGCCAGTAGTATGCAGGGGGCGAAACGGCACCACTTC. Translation: CASSMQGAKRHHF.

The chain joins TRBV7-9 to TRBJ2-3; tentatively, D is TRBD1 (6 bases). Germline V gene sequence: CDR1 SEHNR, CDR2 FQNEAQ (reference sequence). The CDR3 totals 13 residues. V lost 10 bases to trimming and J lost 0 bases, with 11 bases between them. The CDR3 bases are TGTGCCAAACAGGGTCCTAGCACAGATACGCAGTATTTT. This codes for CAKQGPSTDTQYF. Full variable domain (rest looked up from reference TRBV7-9 and TRBJ2-3): DTGVSQNPRHKITKRGQNVTFRCDPISEHNRLYWYRQTLGQGPEFLTYFQNEAQLEKSRLLSDRFSAERPKGSFSTLEIQRTEQGDSAMYLCAKQGPSTDTQYFGPGTRLTVL.

The chain joins TRBV10-3 to TRBJ2-7; TRBD2 aligns across 7 bases. Trimming took 6 bases from V and 0 from J; bases not matched to a gene: 2. The CDR3 has 13 residues. CDR1 ENHRY and CDR2 SYGVKD come from the germline V gene. CDR3 coding DNA: TGTGCCATCAGACTAGCGAGCTCCTACGAGCAGTACTTC. Protein: CAIRLASSYEQYF.

The chain carries TRBV10-3 and TRBJ1-1; 8 bases are shared with TRBD1. The CDR3 is 13 amino acids. The V gene end was trimmed by 6 bases and the J gene end by 0 bases; junction bases not matched to a gene: 0. In germline, CDR1 is ENHRY, CDR2 SYGVKD. CDR3 loop: CAIRDRVNTEAFF. For the CDR3, the DNA is TGTGCCATCAGGGACAGGGTGAACACTGAAGCTTTCTTT.

This rearrangement joins TRBV5-5 to TRBJ2-1; weak D call: TRBD2 (6 bases). Germline V gene data show CDR1 as SGHKS and CDR2 as YYEKEE (reference sequence). The germline V and J ends were trimmed by 0 bases and 4 bases, with 14 bases remaining between them. This CDR3 contains 16 residues. CDR3 nucleotides: TGTGCCAGCAGCTTGGGTCCGGAGGGGAAGTACAATGAGCAGTTCTTC. Encoded protein: CASSLGPEGKYNEQFF.

This CDR3 is CASSSGGITEAFF. As DNA, the CDR3 is TGCGCCAGCAGTTCAGGGGGGATCACTGAAGCTTTCTTT. The chain couples TRBV5-1 to TRBJ1-1; TRBD1 matches at 7 bases. The V segment lost 5 bases and the J segment 4 bases; nucleotides outside the gene matches: 5. This CDR3 has 13 amino acids. Germline CDR1 and CDR2: SGHRS and YFSETQ. The whole variable domain, filled in from reference TRBV5-1 and TRBJ1-1, reads KAGVTQTPRYLIKTRGQQVTLSCSPISGHRSVSWYQQTPGQGLQFLFEYFSETQRNKGNFPGRFSGRQFSNSRSEMNVSTLELGDSALYLCASSSGGITEAFFGQGTRLTVV.

V is TRBV5-1 and J is TRBJ2-1; D may be TRBD2 (7 bases). The CDR3 covers 16 residues. Germline loops: CDR1 SGHRS, CDR2 YFSETQ. Trimming removed 0 bases from V and 3 bases from J, with 13 bases in between. The CDR3 DNA reads as TGCGCCAGCAGCTTGGTTCGGGGGGCCCTCTACAATGAGCAGTTCTTC. Its protein is CASSLVRGALYNEQFF.

The J gene is TRBJ2-7, the V gene TRBV5-1; 9 positions match TRBD2. The CDR3 totals 17 residues. Germline V gene sequence: CDR1 SGHRS, CDR2 YFSETQ. With 4 bases clipped from V and 2 bases from J, the junction kept 13 bases outside the gene matches. CDR3 residues: CASSPRIIAGATYEQYF. The DNA of the CDR3 is TGCGCCAGCAGCCCACGGATTATAGCGGGGGCGACCTACGAGCAGTACTTC.

This clone has more than one count but fewer than ten. The chain recombines TRBV10-2 with TRBJ1-5; possibly TRBD1 for D (6 bases). V was clipped by 3 bases and J by 2 bases, with 11 bases between them. This CDR3 contains 15 residues. From germline, CDR1 is WSHSY and CDR2 SAAADI. CDR3 nucleotides: TGCGCCAGCAGTGATGGGACACATCGCAATCAGCCCCAGCATTTT. Amino acid sequence: CASSDGTHRNQPQHF.

A single count supports this clone. The chain is built from TRBV6-5 and TRBJ2-5; 7 positions agree with TRBD2. From germline, CDR1 is MNHEY and CDR2 SVGAGI. Trimming removed 7 bases from V and 5 bases from J; junction bases left unmatched: 10. The CDR3 totals 14 residues. The CDR3 sequence is CASMGGTGGETQYF. The CDR3 DNA is TGTGCCAGCATGGGGGGGACCGGTGGGGAGACCCAGTACTTC.

The V call is TRBV27, the J call TRBJ2-7, with 13 bases identical to TRBD2. The CDR3 extends over 16 amino acids. V dropped 2 bases and J dropped 3; count of bases not matched to a gene: 4. Germline loops: CDR1 MNHEY, CDR2 SMNVEV (reference sequence). DNA of the CDR3: TGTGCCAGCAGTTTAACCGGACTAGCGGGAGACTACGAGCAGTACTTC. Amino acids: CASSLTGLAGDYEQYF.

This clone was observed a handful of times. The chain has TRBV27 and TRBJ1-2; 8 bases map to TRBD1. This CDR3 spans 15 amino acids. The V segment lost 7 bases and the J segment 4 bases; nucleotides outside the gene matches: 11. From germline, CDR1 is MNHEY and CDR2 SMNVEV (reference sequence). The CDR3 DNA follows: TGTGCCAGCATGCTTCACGGACAGGGCCTCTATGGCTACACCTTC. Protein product: CASMLHGQGLYGYTF.

The rearrangement uses TRBV7-2 and TRBJ2-1, with 10 nucleotides matching TRBD2. CDR3 length: 14 amino acids. Germline loops: CDR1 SGHTA, CDR2 FQGNSA. The J segment lost 7 bases and the V segment lost 2 bases, leaving 2 bases of the junction unmatched. CDR3 in DNA: TGTGCCAGCAGCTTACAACTAGCGGGGAATGAGCAGTTCTTC. Its protein product is CASSLQLAGNEQFF.

The gene calls are TRBV2 and TRBJ1-1; 9 nucleotides line up with TRBD1. J lost 4 bases, V lost 5 bases, and 5 bases had no gene match. The CDR3 totals 14 residues. Per the germline V gene, CDR1 is SNHLY and CDR2 is FYNNEI. DNA for the CDR3: TGTGCCAGCAGTCCACAGGGGGCAGGCACTGAAGCTTTCTTT. Translating gives CASSPQGAGTEAFF.

This clone occurred a few times. CDR3 sequence (DNA): TGTGCCAGCAGCACGATCCCAGGGGAGCAGTTCTTC. Translated: CASSTIPGEQFF. This chain links TRBV5-6 with TRBJ2-1, with D maybe TRBD1 (5 bases). The CDR3 covers 12 residues. CDR1 and CDR2 from the germline V gene are SGHDT and YYEEEE. V shed 4 bases and J shed 10 bases, with 12 bases lying between them.

This chain uses TRBV5-4 with TRBJ2-4; D might be TRBD1 (5 bases). Germline V gives CDR1 SGHNT, CDR2 YYREEE (reference sequence). Trimming took 4 bases from V and 0 from J, leaving 14 bases between them. CDR3 size: 16 residues. CDR3 amino acids: CASSPQGVLAKNIQYF. In DNA, the CDR3 is TGTGCCAGCAGCCCTCAGGGCGTCCTAGCCAAAAACATTCAGTACTTC.

J is TRBJ1-1 and V is TRBV19; TRBD1 might be the D (5 bases). This CDR3 comprises 13 residues. Germline V CDR1 and CDR2: LNHDA, SQIVND (reference sequence). Trimming removed 7 bases at V and 8 bases at J, with 17 bases between. CDR3 nucleotide sequence: TGTGCCAGTACCCTACTAGTGGGGGGGGAAGCTTTCTTT. The encoded protein is CASTLLVGGEAFF.

The CDR3 sequence is CASSSGDRAYEQYF. The CDR3 region has the DNA TGTGCCAGCAGCTCAGGGGACAGGGCCTACGAGCAGTACTTC. This chain links TRBV5-4 with TRBJ2-7; 9 bases match TRBD1. The CDR3 consists of 14 residues. V trimming: 3 bases; J trimming: 2 bases; junction bases outside the gene matches: 3. Per the germline V gene, CDR1 is SGHNT and CDR2 is YYREEE (reference sequence).